This T cell receptor beta chain was obtained from a study of blood T cell repertoires in COVID-19. The V and J ends lost 2 bases and 3 bases respectively, with 7 bases between them. This CDR3 has 13 residues. Measured with immunoSEQ multiplex PCR; TCRdb has only the in-frame clones, and not every one. Found here are a few hundred thousand clones, roughly 85% of them singletons; the top ten hold about 1.9%. The gene calls are TRBV12-3 or TRBV12-4 and TRBJ1-2; no clear D. Material for sequencing was PBMCs or T cells enriched from blood (not recorded which). The source is a woman aged 50 to 60 who had recovered from COVID-19. In nucleotides, the CDR3 is TGTGCCAGCAGTTTAAGCGGGCACTATGGCTACACCTTC. It yields the protein CASSLSGHYGYTF.